This TCR beta chain appears in the sequencing data of a study of T cells in Graves' hyperthyroidism and ophthalmopathy. This clonotype was seen repeatedly, ten times or more. Its antigen is currently unknown. The cohort's ophthalmopathy patients, a group with duration under 3 months, had a Clinical Activity Score of at least 3 and a NOSPECS grade of at least 4. Diagnoses rested on clinical symptoms, serum thyroxine and TRAb, thyroid ultrasound and orbital computed tomography. The germline V and J ends were trimmed by 0 bases and 6 bases, with 8 bases remaining between them. CDR3 length equals 13 residues. CDR1 SGDLS and CDR2 YYNGEE come from the germline V gene. The study's findings and limits: Most clonotypes that expanded in the thyroid above 0.001 also showed up in blood.

Amplification of TCR beta CDR3 regions used RNA as the template. The HTBI primer set drove a first-round RT-PCR of the TCR CDR3. TCRdb re-derived calls from the multiplex PCR reads in MiXCR, one entry per CDR3 protein. Of about 590,000 distinct CDR3 sequences in the sample, approximately 15% were seen once. The sequencing input was blood. This clonotype was obtained from a woman under 30 with Graves' ophthalmopathy. The chain recombines TRBV9 with TRBJ2-3; D is unresolved. CDR3 nucleotide sequence: TGTGCCAGCAGCGTAGTTGGGCCGGATACGCAGTATTTT. Its protein product is CASSVVGPDTQYF.